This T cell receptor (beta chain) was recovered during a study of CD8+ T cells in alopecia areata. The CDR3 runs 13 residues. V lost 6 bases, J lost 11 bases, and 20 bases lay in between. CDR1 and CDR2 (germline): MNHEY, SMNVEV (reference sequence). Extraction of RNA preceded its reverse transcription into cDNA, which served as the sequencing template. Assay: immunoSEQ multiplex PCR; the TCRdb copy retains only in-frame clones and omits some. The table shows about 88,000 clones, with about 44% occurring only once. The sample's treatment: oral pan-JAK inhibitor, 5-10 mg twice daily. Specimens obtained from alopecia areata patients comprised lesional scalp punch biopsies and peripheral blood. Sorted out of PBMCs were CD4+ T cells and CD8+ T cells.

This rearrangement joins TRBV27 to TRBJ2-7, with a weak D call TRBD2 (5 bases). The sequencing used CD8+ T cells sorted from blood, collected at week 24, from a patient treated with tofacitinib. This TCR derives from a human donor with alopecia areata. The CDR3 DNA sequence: TGTGCCAGCAGCCCAGGCCGAGGGATTCTAGAGTACTTC. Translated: CASSPGRGILEYF.